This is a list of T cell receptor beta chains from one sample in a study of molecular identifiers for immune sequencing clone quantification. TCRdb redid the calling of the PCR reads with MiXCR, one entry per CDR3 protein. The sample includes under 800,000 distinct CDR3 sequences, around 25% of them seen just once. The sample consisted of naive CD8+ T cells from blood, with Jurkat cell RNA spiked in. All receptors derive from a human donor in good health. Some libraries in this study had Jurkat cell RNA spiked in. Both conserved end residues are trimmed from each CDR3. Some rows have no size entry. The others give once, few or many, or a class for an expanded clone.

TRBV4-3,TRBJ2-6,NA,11,ASSHSGASVLT
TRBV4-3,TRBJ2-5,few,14,ASSQETSGRGKTQY
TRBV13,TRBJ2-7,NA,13,ASSPRRGSTYEQY
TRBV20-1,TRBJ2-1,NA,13,SARDGDRGDNEQF
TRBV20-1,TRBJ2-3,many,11,SARKGDPDTQY
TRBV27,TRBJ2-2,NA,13,ASSLFSGNTGELL
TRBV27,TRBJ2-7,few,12,ASSLSATGNEQY
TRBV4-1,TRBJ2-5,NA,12,ASSQDRTQETQY
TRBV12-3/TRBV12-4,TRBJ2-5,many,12,ASSPRTGGETQY
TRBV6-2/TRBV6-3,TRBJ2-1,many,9,ASNLYNEQF
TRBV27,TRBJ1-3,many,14,ASSITGTGAGNTIY
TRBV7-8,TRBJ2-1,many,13,ASSSPGQGHNEQF
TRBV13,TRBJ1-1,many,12,ASSLEGGNTEAF
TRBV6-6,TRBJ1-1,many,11,ASSYSQGAEAF
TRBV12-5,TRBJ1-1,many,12,ASGSADIPTEAF
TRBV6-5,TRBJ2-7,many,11,ASSPQVTYEQY
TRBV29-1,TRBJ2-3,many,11,SVEATNADTQY
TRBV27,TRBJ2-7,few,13,ASSSPARAAEEQY
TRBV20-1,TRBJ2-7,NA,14,SARDRTSGSVYEQY
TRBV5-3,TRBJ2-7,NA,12,ASSPSGLALDEY
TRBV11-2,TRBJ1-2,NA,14,ASSGGVGTGFGGYA
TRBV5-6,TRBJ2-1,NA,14,ASSLGVQGAYNEQF
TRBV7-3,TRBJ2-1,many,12,ASSYQGSYNEQF
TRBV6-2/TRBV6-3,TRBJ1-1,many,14,ASSPTRNFRWTEAF
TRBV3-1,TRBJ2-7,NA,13,ASSPTSGGHYEQY
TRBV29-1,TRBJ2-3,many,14,SVDGGQVVRTDTQY
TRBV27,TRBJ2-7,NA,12,ASGSRVKAYEQY
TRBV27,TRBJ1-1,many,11,ASSLEGGTEAF
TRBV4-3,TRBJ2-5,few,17,ASSQDYGSGGAYQETQY
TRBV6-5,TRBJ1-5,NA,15,AGIYQGQGMSNQPQH
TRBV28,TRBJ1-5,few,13,ASSSGGVGNQPQH
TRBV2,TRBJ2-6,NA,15,ASRGTTRLSGANVPT
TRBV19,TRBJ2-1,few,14,ASSIASGTGNNEQF
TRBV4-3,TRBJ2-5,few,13,ASSQDAGQQETQY
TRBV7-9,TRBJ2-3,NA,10,ASSTRLYTQY
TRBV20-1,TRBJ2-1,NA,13,SALQGLASPNEQF
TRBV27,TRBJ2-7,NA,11,ASSLTASYEQY
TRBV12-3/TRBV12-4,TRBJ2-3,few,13,ASTSPGLSTDTQY
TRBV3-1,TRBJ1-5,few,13,ASSLRQGVDQPQH
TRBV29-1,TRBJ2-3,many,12,SVEETPLTDTQY
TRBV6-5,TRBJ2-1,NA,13,ASSHGQGPYNEQF
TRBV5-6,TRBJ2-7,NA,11,ASTDVEGGEQY
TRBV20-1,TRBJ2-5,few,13,SARGRVLSGKTQY
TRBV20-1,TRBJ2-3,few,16,SASLGTSGPIRGDTQY
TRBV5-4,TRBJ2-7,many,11,ASSEGDGYEQY
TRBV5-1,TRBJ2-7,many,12,ASSLEGDPYEQY